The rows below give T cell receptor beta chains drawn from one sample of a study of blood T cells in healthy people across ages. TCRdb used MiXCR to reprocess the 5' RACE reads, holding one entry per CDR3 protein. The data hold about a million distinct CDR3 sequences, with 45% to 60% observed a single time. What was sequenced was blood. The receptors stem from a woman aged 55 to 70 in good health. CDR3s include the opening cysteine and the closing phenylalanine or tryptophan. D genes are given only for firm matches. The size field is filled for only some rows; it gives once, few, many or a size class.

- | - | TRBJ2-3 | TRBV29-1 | TGCAGCGTTAAACCCCTCCTAGGGGCCGCGACAGATACGCAGTATTTT | CSVKPLLGAATDTQYF
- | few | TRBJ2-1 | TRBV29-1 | TGCAGCGTTGAATTTCTGGGCAATGAGCAGTTCTTC | CSVEFLGNEQFF
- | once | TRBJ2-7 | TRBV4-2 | TGTGCCAGCAGCCGCCGGCTATCCGGATCCTACGAGCAGTACTTC | CASSRRLSGSYEQYF
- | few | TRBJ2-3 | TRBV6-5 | TGTGCCAGCAGTCGACGGGTAGGAAACTTTGATACGCAGTATTTT | CASSRRVGNFDTQYF
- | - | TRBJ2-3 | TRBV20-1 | TGCAGTGCTAGCCCCGGGACTGCCACAGATACGCAGTATTTT | CSASPGTATDTQYF
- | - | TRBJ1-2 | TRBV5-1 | TGCGCCAGCAGCTTGGACGCCTATGGCTACACCTTC | CASSLDAYGYTF
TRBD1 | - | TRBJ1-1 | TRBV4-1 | TGCGCCAGCAGCCTCACCGGGACAGGGGAGGGAGCTTTCTTT | CASSLTGTGEGAFF
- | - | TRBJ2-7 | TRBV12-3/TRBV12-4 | TGTGCCACGGAAGATAACAGGGAAAACGAGCAGTACTTC | CATEDNRENEQYF
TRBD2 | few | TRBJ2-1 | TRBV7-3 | TGTGCCAGCAGCTTAGCTAGCGGGGACAATGAGCAGTTCTTC | CASSLASGDNEQFF
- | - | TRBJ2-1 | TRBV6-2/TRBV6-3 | TGTGCCAGCAATACCGAGGCAGGGAAGGTCAATGAGCAGTTCTTC | CASNTEAGKVNEQFF
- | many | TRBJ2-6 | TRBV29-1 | TGCAGCGTTACGGTTCGGGTCTCTGGGGCCAACGTCCTGACTTTC | CSVTVRVSGANVLTF
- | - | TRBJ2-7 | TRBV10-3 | TGTGCCATCAGTGAGTCGAAAGTGAGGGGAACCTACGAGCAGTACTTC | CAISESKVRGTYEQYF
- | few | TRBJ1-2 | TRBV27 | TGTGCCAGCAGTTTAAGGGTACCAAGGAACTATGGCTACACCTTC | CASSLRVPRNYGYTF
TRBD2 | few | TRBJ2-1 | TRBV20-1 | TGCAGTGCTGGACCACTAGCGGCCCCCTACAATGAGCAGTTCTTC | CSAGPLAAPYNEQFF
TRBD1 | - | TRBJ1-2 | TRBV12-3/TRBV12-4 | TGTGCCAGCAGTCTCACGACAGGGGGACATGGCTACACCTTC | CASSLTTGGHGYTF
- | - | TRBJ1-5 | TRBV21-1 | TGTGCCAGCACCGACAGGGTGAGCAATCAGCCCCAGCATTTT | CASTDRVSNQPQHF
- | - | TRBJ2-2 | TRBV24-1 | TGTGCCACGCGGCCAGCGGCCACGAACACCGGGGAGCTGTTTTTT | CATRPAATNTGELFF
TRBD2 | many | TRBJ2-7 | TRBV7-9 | TGTGCCAGCAGCGGCGGGAGGGCCTACGAGCAGTACTTC | CASSGGRAYEQYF
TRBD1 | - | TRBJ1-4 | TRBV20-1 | TGCAGTGCTAGAGATAGACAGGGTGGTGAAAAACTGTTTTTT | CSARDRQGGEKLFF
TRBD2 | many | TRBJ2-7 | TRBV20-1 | TGCAGTGCTAGAGGGCGGGAGGGGATATACGAGCAGTACTTC | CSARGREGIYEQYF